This T cell receptor (beta chain) derives from a study of response to subunit inactivated influenza vaccine. Study-wide points: The authors offered the suggestion that each seasonal influenza vaccination recruits few new T cells.

A few counts support this clonotype. The antigen is not known. CDR1 and CDR2 from the germline V gene are DFQATT and SNEGSKA (reference sequence). V lost 4 bases and J lost 7; bases outside the gene matches: 12. CDR3 length: 15 amino acids. TCRdb re-analysed the RT-PCR reads in MiXCR, keeping a single row per CDR3 protein. This sample carries around 570,000 distinct CDR3 sequences, around 8% of them seen once, and the ten largest clones take around 13%. The TCR originated in a man between 50 and 70 years old who received an inactivated influenza vaccine. The starting material was PBMCs from blood, obtained around 2 years after vaccination. This sequence joins TRBV20-1 and TRBJ2-1; 8 nucleotides match TRBD2. The CDR3 DNA is TGCAGTGCTAAAAACGGGAGGGCCGGTAATAATGAGCAGTTCTTC. Translated, it gives CSAKNGRAGNNEQFF.